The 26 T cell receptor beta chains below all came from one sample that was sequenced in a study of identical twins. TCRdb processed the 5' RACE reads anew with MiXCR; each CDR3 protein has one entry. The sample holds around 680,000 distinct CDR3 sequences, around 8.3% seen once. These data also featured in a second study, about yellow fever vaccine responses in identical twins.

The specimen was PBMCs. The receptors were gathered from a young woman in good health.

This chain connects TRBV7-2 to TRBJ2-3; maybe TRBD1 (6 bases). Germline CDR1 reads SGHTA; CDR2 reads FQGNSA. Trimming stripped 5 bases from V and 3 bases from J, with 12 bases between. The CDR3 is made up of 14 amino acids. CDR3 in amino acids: CASSTRDKTDTQYF. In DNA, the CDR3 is TGTGCCAGCAGCACTCGGGACAAAACAGATACGCAGTATTTT.

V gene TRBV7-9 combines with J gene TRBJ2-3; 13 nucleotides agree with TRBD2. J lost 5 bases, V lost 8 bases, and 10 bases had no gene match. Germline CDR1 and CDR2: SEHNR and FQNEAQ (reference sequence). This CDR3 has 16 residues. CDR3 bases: TGTGCCAGCGGCGGGACTAGCGGGGACGTGGGAGATACGCAGTATTTT. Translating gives CASGGTSGDVGDTQYF.

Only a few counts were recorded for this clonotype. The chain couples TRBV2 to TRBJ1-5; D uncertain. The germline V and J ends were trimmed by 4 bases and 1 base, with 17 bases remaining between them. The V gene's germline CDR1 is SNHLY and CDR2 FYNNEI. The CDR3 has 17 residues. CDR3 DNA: TGTGCCAGCAGTGCTGATGGAGCCTTTGGGAGCAATCAGCCCCAGCATTTT. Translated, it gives CASSADGAFGSNQPQHF.

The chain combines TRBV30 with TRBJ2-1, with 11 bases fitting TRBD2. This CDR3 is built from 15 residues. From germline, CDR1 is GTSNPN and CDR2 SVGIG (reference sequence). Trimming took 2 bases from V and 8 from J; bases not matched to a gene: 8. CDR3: CAWSHGLAGDDEQFF. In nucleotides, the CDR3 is TGTGCCTGGAGTCATGGACTAGCGGGTGATGATGAGCAGTTCTTC.

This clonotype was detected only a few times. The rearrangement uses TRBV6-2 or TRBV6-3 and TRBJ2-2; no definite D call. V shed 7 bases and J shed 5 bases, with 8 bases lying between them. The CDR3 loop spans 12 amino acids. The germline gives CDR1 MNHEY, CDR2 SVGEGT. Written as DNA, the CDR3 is TGTGCCAGCACAGTTAAGACCGGGGAGCTGTTTTTT. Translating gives CASTVKTGELFF.

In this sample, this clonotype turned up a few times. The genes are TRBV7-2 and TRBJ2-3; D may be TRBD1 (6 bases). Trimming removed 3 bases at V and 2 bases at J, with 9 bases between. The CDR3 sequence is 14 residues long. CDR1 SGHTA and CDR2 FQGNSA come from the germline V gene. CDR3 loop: CASSFTGPTDTQYF. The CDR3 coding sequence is TGTGCCAGCAGCTTTACAGGGCCCACAGATACGCAGTATTTT.

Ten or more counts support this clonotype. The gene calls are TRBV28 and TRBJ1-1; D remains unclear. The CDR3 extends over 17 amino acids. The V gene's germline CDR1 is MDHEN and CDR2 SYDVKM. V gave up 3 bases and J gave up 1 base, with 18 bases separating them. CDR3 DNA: TGTGCCAGCAGTTTTCCCGACTTCATGAACGGGAACACTGAAGCTTTCTTT. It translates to CASSFPDFMNGNTEAFF. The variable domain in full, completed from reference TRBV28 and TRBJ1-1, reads DVKVTQSSRYLVKRTGEKVFLECVQDMDHENMFWYRQDPGLGLRLIYFSYDVKMKEKGDIPEGYSVSREKKERFSLILESASTNQTSMYLCASSFPDFMNGNTEAFFGQGTRLTVV.

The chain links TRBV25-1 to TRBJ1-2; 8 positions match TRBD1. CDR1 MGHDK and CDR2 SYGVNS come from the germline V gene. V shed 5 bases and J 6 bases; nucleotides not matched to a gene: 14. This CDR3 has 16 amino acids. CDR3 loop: CASSPSGAGGGDGYTF. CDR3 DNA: TGTGCCAGCAGTCCCTCCGGGGCAGGGGGCGGCGATGGCTACACCTTC.

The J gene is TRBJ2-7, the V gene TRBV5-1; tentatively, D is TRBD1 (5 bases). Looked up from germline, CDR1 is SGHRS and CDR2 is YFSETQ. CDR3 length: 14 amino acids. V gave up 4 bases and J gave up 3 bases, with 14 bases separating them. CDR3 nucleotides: TGCGCCAGCAGCCCTAGAATCGACAGCTACGAGCAGTACTTC. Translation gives CASSPRIDSYEQYF.

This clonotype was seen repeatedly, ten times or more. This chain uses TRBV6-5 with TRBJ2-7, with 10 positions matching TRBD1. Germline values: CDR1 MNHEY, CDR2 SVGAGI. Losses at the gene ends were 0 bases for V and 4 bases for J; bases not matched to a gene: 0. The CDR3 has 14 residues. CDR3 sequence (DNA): TGTGCCAGCAGTTACTCGGGACAGGGGTACGAGCAGTACTTC. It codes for CASSYSGQGYEQYF.

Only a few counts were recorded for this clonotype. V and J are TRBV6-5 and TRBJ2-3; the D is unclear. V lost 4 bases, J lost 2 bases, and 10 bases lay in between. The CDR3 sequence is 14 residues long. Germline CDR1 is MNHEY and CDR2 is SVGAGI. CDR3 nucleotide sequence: TGTGCCAGCAGTTCTAACGGTTTCACAGATACGCAGTATTTT. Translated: CASSSNGFTDTQYF.

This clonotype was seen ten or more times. This CDR3 reads CASSDPWDPSHEQYF. CDR3 sequence (DNA): TGTGCCAGCAGTGACCCCTGGGACCCTTCCCACGAGCAGTACTTC. The V call is TRBV2, the J call TRBJ2-7, with D possibly being TRBD1 or TRBD2 (5 bases each). The CDR3 totals 15 residues. The germline gives CDR1 SNHLY, CDR2 FYNNEI. V lost 3 bases and J lost 5, with 17 bases in between. Full variable domain (rest looked up from reference TRBV2 and TRBJ2-7): EPEVTQTPSHQVTQMGQEVILRCVPISNHLYFYWYRQILGQKVEFLVSFYNNEISEKSEIFDDQFSVERPDGSNFTLKIRSTKLEDSAMYFCASSDPWDPSHEQYFGPGTRLTVT.

CDR3 region: CASSPIYRDRHYEQYF. In DNA form, the CDR3 reads TGTGCCAGCAGTCCGATCTACCGGGACAGGCATTACGAGCAGTACTTC. This chain joins TRBV28 and TRBJ2-7, with TRBD1 matching over 8 bases. Trimming cost V 5 bases and J 4 bases; bases outside gene matches: 13. The length of the CDR3 is 16 residues. Germline CDR1 MDHEN, CDR2 SYDVKM.

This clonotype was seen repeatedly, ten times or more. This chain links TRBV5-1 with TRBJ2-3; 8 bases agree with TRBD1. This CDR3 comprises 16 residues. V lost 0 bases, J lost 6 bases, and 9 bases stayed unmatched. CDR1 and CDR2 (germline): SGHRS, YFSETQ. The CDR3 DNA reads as TGCGCCAGCAGCTTGGGTCCGGCAGGGGGCAGTGATACGCAGTATTTT. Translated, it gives CASSLGPAGGSDTQYF.

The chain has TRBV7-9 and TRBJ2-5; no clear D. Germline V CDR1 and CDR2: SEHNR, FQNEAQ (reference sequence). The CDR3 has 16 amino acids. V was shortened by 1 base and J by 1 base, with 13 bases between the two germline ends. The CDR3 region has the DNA TGTGCCAGCAGCTTAGTAGGGCAGGTCGGCCAAGAGACCCAGTACTTC. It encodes CASSLVGQVGQETQYF.

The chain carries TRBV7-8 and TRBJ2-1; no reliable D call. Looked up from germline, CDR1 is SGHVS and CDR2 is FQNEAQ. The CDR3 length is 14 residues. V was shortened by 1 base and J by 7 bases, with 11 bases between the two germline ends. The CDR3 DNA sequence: TGTGCCAGCAGCTTAGACAAGGCGTGGAATGAGCAGTTCTTC. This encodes CASSLDKAWNEQFF. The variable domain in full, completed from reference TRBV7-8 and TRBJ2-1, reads GAGVSQSPRYKVAKRGQDVALRCDPISGHVSLFWYQQALGQGPEFLTYFQNEAQLDKSGLPSDRFFAERPEGSVSTLKIQRTQQEDSAVYLCASSLDKAWNEQFFGPGTRLTVL.

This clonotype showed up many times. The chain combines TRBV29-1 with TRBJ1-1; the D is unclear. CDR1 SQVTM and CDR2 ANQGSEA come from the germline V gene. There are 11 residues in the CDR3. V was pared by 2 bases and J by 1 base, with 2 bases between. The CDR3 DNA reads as TGCAGCGTTGAAAAGAACACTGAAGCTTTCTTT. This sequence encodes CSVEKNTEAFF.

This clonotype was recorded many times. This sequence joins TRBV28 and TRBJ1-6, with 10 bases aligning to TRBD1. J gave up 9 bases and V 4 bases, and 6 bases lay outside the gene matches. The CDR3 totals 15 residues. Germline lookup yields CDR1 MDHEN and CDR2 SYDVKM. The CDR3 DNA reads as TGTGCCAGCAGTTCGGGACAGGGGTTGGTTTCACCCCTCCACTTT. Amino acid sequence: CASSSGQGLVSPLHF.

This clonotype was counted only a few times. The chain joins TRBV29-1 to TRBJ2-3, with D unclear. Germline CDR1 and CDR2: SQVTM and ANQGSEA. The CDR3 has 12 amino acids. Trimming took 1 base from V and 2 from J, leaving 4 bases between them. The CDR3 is CSVEGNTDTQYF. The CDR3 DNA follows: TGCAGCGTTGAAGGTAACACAGATACGCAGTATTTT.

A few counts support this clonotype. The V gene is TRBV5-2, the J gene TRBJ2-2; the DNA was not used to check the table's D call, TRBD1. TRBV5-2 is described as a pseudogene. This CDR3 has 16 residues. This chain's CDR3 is CASNKDRALRAGELFF. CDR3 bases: TGTGCCAGCAATAAAGACAGAGCGCTTAGGGCCGGGGAGCTGTTTTTT.

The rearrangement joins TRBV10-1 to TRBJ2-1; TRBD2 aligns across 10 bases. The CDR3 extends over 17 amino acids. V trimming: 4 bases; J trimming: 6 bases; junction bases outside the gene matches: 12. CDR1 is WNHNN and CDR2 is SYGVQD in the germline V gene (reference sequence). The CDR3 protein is CASSAEPGAGGPNEQFF. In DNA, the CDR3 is TGCGCCAGCAGTGCCGAACCGGGAGCGGGAGGGCCCAATGAGCAGTTCTTC.

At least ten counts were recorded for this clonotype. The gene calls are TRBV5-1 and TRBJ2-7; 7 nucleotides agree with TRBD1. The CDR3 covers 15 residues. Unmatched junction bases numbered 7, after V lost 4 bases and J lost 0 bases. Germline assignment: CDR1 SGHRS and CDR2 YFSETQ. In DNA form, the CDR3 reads TGCGCCAGCAGCGCAAGGACAGGCCGCTCCTACGAGCAGTACTTC. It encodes CASSARTGRSYEQYF.

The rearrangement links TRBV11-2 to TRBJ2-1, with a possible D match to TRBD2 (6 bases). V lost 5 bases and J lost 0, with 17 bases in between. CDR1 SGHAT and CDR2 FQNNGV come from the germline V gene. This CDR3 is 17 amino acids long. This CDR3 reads CASSIWTTSDSYNEQFF. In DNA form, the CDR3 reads TGTGCCAGCAGCATATGGACTACATCTGACTCCTACAATGAGCAGTTCTTC.

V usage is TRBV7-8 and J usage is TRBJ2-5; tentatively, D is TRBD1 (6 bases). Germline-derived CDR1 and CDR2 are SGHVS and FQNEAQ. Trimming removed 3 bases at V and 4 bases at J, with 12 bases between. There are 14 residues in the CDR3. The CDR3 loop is CASSFRGTSETQYF. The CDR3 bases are TGTGCCAGCAGCTTCAGGGGAACTTCAGAGACCCAGTACTTC.

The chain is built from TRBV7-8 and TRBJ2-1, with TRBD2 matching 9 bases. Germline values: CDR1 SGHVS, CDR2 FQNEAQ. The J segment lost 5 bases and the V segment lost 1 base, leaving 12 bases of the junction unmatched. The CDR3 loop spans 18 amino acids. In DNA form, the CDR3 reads TGTGCCAGCAGCTTAGGAGGCGTCAGGGCTAGCGGGAACAATGAGCAGTTCTTC. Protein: CASSLGGVRASGNNEQFF.

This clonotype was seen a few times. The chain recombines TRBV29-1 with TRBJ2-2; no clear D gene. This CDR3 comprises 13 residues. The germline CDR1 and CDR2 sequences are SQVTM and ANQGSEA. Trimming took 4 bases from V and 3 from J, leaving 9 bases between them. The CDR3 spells CSVAFVDTGELFF. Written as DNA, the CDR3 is TGCAGCGTTGCATTTGTTGACACCGGGGAGCTGTTTTTT.